Each of the 14 T cell receptor beta chains below was sequenced from the same sample in a study of shared clonotypes between healthy human individuals. Assay: immunoSEQ multiplex PCR; the TCRdb copy retains only in-frame clones and omits some. The data hold 850,000 to 1,200,000 clones, with more than 65% observed a single time. Sequenced: memory CD4+ T cells sorted from blood. As to subset: CD45RA-negative fraction. The receptors stem from a man younger than 35 in good health.

This chain uses TRBV6-5 with TRBJ2-7; D perhaps matches TRBD1 (6 bases). Germline CDR1 MNHEY, CDR2 SVGAGI. CDR3 length: 13 residues. V lost 7 bases and J 1 base, leaving 11 bases between the germline ends. The CDR3: CASTAQGSYEQYF. The CDR3 DNA reads TGTGCCAGCACCGCACAGGGTTCCTACGAGCAGTACTTC.

The chain couples TRBV10-3 to TRBJ1-2; 9 bases align to TRBD1. The junction had 5 bases not matched to a gene; V was cut back by 3 bases and J by 3 bases. Germline CDR1 and CDR2: ENHRY and SYGVKD. The CDR3 spans 15 residues. For the CDR3, the DNA is TGTGCCATCAGTGATACAGGGGGCGTCGACTATGGCTACACCTTC. Translating it yields CAISDTGGVDYGYTF.

The rearrangement uses TRBV2 and TRBJ2-1, with TRBD2 matching over 11 bases. From germline, CDR1 is SNHLY and CDR2 FYNNEI. The CDR3 sequence is 16 residues long. The V segment lost 3 bases and the J segment 7 bases; nucleotides outside the gene matches: 8. The CDR3 loop is CASSDLAASGGNEQFF. In nucleotides, the CDR3 is TGTGCCAGCAGTGATTTGGCGGCTAGCGGGGGGAATGAGCAGTTCTTC.

The chain joins TRBV28 to TRBJ1-2, with D perhaps TRBD1 (6 bases). CDR1 and CDR2 (germline): MDHEN, SYDVKM. The V and J ends lost 5 bases and 2 bases respectively, with 15 bases between them. The CDR3 totals 15 residues. The CDR3 here is CASSGRGLGNYGYTF. The CDR3 DNA reads TGTGCCAGCAGTGGCAGGGGACTGGGGAACTATGGCTACACCTTC.

This clone has a single count. This chain links TRBV27 with TRBJ2-1, with 13 bases aligning to TRBD2. V lost 5 bases, J lost 13 bases, and 8 bases stayed unmatched. CDR3 length: 14 amino acids. CDR1 is MNHEY, CDR2 SMNVEV, per germline (reference sequence). This chain's CDR3 is CASSPNRLAGGQFF. Written as DNA, the CDR3 is TGTGCCAGCAGTCCTAACCGACTAGCGGGGGGCCAGTTCTTC.

This chain links TRBV5-1 with TRBJ2-7, with a possible D match to TRBD1 (5 bases). Trimming pared 1 base from V and 2 bases from J, leaving 10 bases between. The germline gives CDR1 SGHRS, CDR2 YFSETQ. The CDR3 runs to 14 residues. The CDR3 nucleotides are TGCGCCAGCAGCTTGAGGGGAAATACCTACGAGCAGTACTTC. It specifies CASSLRGNTYEQYF.

The chain has TRBV9 and TRBJ2-7; D is perhaps TRBD1 or TRBD2 (6 bases each). V lost 0 bases to trimming and J lost 6 bases, with 16 bases between them. The CDR3 spans 15 residues. Germline assignment: CDR1 SGDLS and CDR2 YYNGEE. CDR3 in amino acids: CASSVDPGAMGEQYF. CDR3 coding DNA: TGTGCCAGCAGCGTAGATCCGGGGGCGATGGGCGAGCAGTACTTC.

V gene TRBV28 combines with J gene TRBJ2-5, with 7 bases identical to TRBD1. CDR3 size: 15 residues. Germline V gene lookup returns CDR1 MDHEN and CDR2 SYDVKM. Unmatched junction bases numbered 12, after V lost 6 bases and J lost 5 bases. The CDR3 DNA reads as TGTGCCAGCAGCATGACCGTCGGACAGGTGGAGACCCAGTACTTC. Amino acid sequence: CASSMTVGQVETQYF.

This chain joins TRBV12-2 and TRBJ2-5; TRBD1 was called by the table and not checked on the DNA. TRBV12-2 is a pseudogene locus. This CDR3 has 18 amino acids. In DNA form, the CDR3 reads TGTGCAAGTCGACCTGTCCGGGACAGGGGGCCCAGCCAAGAGACCCAGTACTTC. It encodes CASRPVRDRGPSQETQYF.

The chain couples TRBV5-4 to TRBJ2-5; 9 bases match TRBD2. This CDR3 is 15 amino acids long. V lost 3 bases to trimming and J lost 5 bases; unmatched junction nucleotides: 8. Germline CDR1 and CDR2: SGHNT and YYREEE (reference sequence). CDR3 amino acids: CASSYAGAGGETQYF. The CDR3 DNA reads as TGTGCCAGCAGCTATGCAGGGGCGGGGGGGGAGACCCAGTACTTC.

The chain joins TRBV18 to TRBJ2-7, with 8 bases aligning to TRBD2. The germline V gene encodes CDR1 KGHSH and CDR2 LQKENI. The CDR3 extends over 14 amino acids. Losses at the gene ends were 8 bases for V and 7 bases for J; bases not matched to a gene: 13. The CDR3 sequence is CASKAGAGDGEQYF. CDR3 DNA sequence: TGTGCCAGCAAAGCGGGGGCAGGGGATGGGGAGCAGTACTTC.

This chain uses TRBV9 with TRBJ2-3, with 7 bases identical to TRBD2. The CDR3 consists of 14 residues. The V segment lost 5 bases and the J segment 6 bases; nucleotides outside the gene matches: 9. Germline lookup yields CDR1 SGDLS and CDR2 YYNGEE. In DNA, the CDR3 is TGTGCCAGCAGTACAGCGGGACTCTCGGATACGCAGTATTTT. It specifies CASSTAGLSDTQYF.

This clone was detected a few times. V is TRBV4-2 and J is TRBJ2-7; perhaps D is TRBD1 or TRBD2 (6 bases each). Germline V gene sequence: CDR1 LGHNA, CDR2 YNFKEQ. This CDR3 is 13 amino acids long. V gave up 5 bases and J gave up 1 base, with 9 bases separating them. CDR3 in amino acids: CASSKGGSYEQYF. CDR3 nucleotides: TGTGCCAGCAGCAAGGGGGGATCCTACGAGCAGTACTTC.

The V gene is TRBV12-2, the J gene TRBJ1-4; the table's D gene call, TRBD1, was not cross checked with the DNA. TRBV12-2 is listed as a pseudogene. The CDR3 extends over 15 amino acids. The CDR3 region is CASRLASPGPEKLFF. The DNA for the CDR3 is TGTGCAAGTCGCTTAGCGTCTCCAGGGCCCGAAAAACTGTTTTTT.